This passage covers 24 T cell receptor beta chains from one sample sequenced in a study of T cell repertoires in aging, cancer and after chemotherapy. TCR beta rearrangements were amplified from peripheral blood genomic DNA. Multiplex touch-down PCR with TRB-A/B primers amplified rearranged V-D-J TRB sequences. TCRdb reanalysed the multiplex PCR reads using MiXCR and keeps one entry per CDR3 protein. Of several thousand distinct CDR3 sequences in the sample, around 45% are singletons; the top ten hold under 7%. The specimen was blood. These receptors were obtained from a human donor with a blood cancer.

For this clonotype: The CDR3 does not end in the conserved phenylalanine or tryptophan, so this is likely a read error. This chain uses TRBV12-3 or TRBV12-4 with TRBJ2-3; D call uncertain. Trimming took off 2 bases at V and 3 bases at J, with 6 bases between the two ends. The CDR3 has 13 amino acids. CDR3 sequence (DNA): TGTGCCAGCAGTTTACCTAAAACAGATACGCAGTATTTA. Protein sequence: CASSLPKTDTQYL.

With respect to this clonotype: This CDR3 fails to terminate in the conserved phenylalanine or tryptophan, so it likely reflects a read error. This rearrangement joins TRBV10-3 to TRBJ2-1, with 7 positions matching TRBD1. The CDR3 consists of 14 residues. Looked up from germline, CDR1 is ENHRY and CDR2 is SYGVKD. Germline trimming cut 4 bases from V and 3 bases from J; bases unmatched to any gene: 3. The CDR3 DNA reads as TGTGCCATCAGTGGAGGACAGGTCTACAATGAGCAGTTCTTG. Encoded protein: CAISGGQVYNEQFL.

This clonotype occurred a few times. This rearrangement joins TRBV10-3 to TRBJ2-6, with 8 bases fitting TRBD2. The junction had 13 bases not matched to a gene; V was cut back by 3 bases and J by 0 bases. CDR1 is ENHRY, CDR2 SYGVKD, per germline. The CDR3 is 20 amino acids. CDR3: CAISEGLAGDGPSGANVLTF. The CDR3 coding sequence is TGTGCCATCAGTGAAGGGCTAGCGGGCGATGGACCCTCTGGGGCCAACGTCCTGACTTTC.

This clonotype was seen a handful of times. This chain connects TRBV30 to TRBJ2-7; no clear D. The CDR3 has 13 amino acids. The germline V gene has CDR1 GTSNPN and CDR2 SVGIG (reference sequence). V lost 1 base, J lost 0 bases, and 7 bases lay in between. CDR3 sequence: CAWSAVSSYEQYF. The CDR3 DNA follows: TGTGCCTGGAGTGCGGTCAGCTCCTACGAGCAGTACTTC.

The chain has TRBV20-1 and TRBJ2-1; D possibly uses TRBD1 or TRBD2 (5 bases each). This CDR3 region has 15 residues. Germline V gives CDR1 DFQATT, CDR2 SNEGSKA (reference sequence). V was cut by 2 bases and J by 0 bases, with 11 bases left in between. CDR3 nucleotides: TGCAGTGCTAGACAACGGGACCTCTCCTACAATGAGCAGTTCTTC. This gives the protein CSARQRDLSYNEQFF.

The rearrangement joins TRBV27 to TRBJ2-1, with 11 bases identical to TRBD2. Trimming removed 3 bases from V and 6 bases from J; junction bases left unmatched: 7. The CDR3 length is 16 residues. Germline lookup yields CDR1 MNHEY and CDR2 SMNVEV (reference sequence). CDR3 coding DNA: TGTGCCAGCAGTTTGAATAGACTAGCGGGATTCAATGAGCAGTTCTTC. This encodes CASSLNRLAGFNEQFF.

This clonotype was recorded a few times. V is TRBV6-2 or TRBV6-3 and J is TRBJ2-1; 7 bases line up with TRBD2. V shed 0 bases and J 12 bases; nucleotides not matched to a gene: 2. This CDR3 spans 12 amino acids. CDR1 is MNHEY, CDR2 SVGEGT, per germline. CDR3 residues: CASSYSREGQFF. CDR3 sequence (DNA): TGTGCCAGCAGTTACTCGAGGGAGGGGCAGTTCTTC.

This clonotype was counted a few times. V and J are TRBV6-5 and TRBJ2-1, with unresolved D. The CDR3 covers 14 residues. The V and J ends lost 0 bases and 3 bases respectively, with 6 bases between them. Germline V lookup: CDR1 MNHEY, CDR2 SVGAGI. CDR3 amino acids: CASSYSGHYNEQFF. CDR3 DNA: TGTGCCAGCAGTTACTCCGGCCACTACAATGAGCAGTTCTTC.

This clonotype was observed a handful of times. The chain links TRBV24-1 to TRBJ2-1, with 10 bases matching TRBD2. Looked up from germline, CDR1 is KGHDR and CDR2 is SFDVKD. With 5 bases clipped from V and 5 bases from J, the junction kept 2 bases outside the gene matches. The CDR3 totals 14 residues. DNA for the CDR3: TGTGCCACCAGTGGGACTAGCGGTAACAATGAGCAGTTCTTC. Protein product: CATSGTSGNNEQFF.

The gene calls are TRBV6-5 and TRBJ1-1, with unresolved D. The CDR3 extends over 12 amino acids. Germline V gene sequence: CDR1 MNHEY, CDR2 SVGAGI. Trimming cost V 6 bases and J 5 bases, with 10 bases left between them. The CDR3 DNA reads TGTGCCAGCAGATTATCCGGTACTGAAGCTTTCTTT. It yields the protein CASRLSGTEAFF.

The J gene is TRBJ2-1, the V gene TRBV19, with a weak D call TRBD1 (6 bases). This CDR3 region has 15 residues. The V end lost 7 bases, the J end lost 8 bases, and 21 bases lay between the germline ends. Germline V lookup: CDR1 LNHDA, CDR2 SQIVND (reference sequence). The CDR3 nucleotides are TGTGCCAGTAAAGCCGGACAGTCCGGGGCGGATGAGCAGTTCTTC. Protein product: CASKAGQSGADEQFF.

The V gene is TRBV15, the J gene TRBJ2-3, with D perhaps assigned TRBD1 or TRBD2 (5 bases each). In germline, CDR1 is LNHNV, CDR2 YYDKDF (reference sequence). CDR3 size: 13 residues. Trimming pared 6 bases from V and 6 bases from J, leaving 13 bases between. The CDR3: CATRVRGADTQYF. In DNA, the CDR3 is TGTGCCACCAGGGTAAGGGGAGCGGATACGCAGTATTTT.

This rearrangement joins TRBV12-3 or TRBV12-4 to TRBJ1-1, with 7 bases identical to TRBD1. The CDR3 runs to 15 residues. The V and J ends lost 6 bases and 4 bases, in that order; junction bases with no gene match: 11. The CDR3 DNA sequence: TGTGCCAGCAGACTCCACCAGGGGGGATTCACTGAAGCTTTCTTT. Amino acids: CASRLHQGGFTEAFF.

The chain employs TRBV30 and TRBJ1-1; D not resolved. V was cut by 0 bases and J by 1 base, with 6 bases left in between. The CDR3 has 13 amino acids. Germline CDR1 reads GTSNPN; CDR2 reads SVGIG (reference sequence). CDR3 protein: CAWSVTRNTEAFF. In nucleotides, the CDR3 is TGTGCCTGGAGTGTAACGAGGAACACTGAAGCTTTCTTT.

This clonotype occurred a few times. The chain combines TRBV6-5 with TRBJ1-3, with unresolved D. Trimming cost V 6 bases and J 4 bases, with 7 bases left between them. Germline V gene sequence: CDR1 MNHEY, CDR2 SVGAGI. The CDR3 extends over 12 amino acids. DNA of the CDR3: TGTGCCAGCAGGGACGCCGGAAACACCATATATTTT. Amino acid sequence: CASRDAGNTIYF.

A few counts support this clonotype. The chain couples TRBV19 to TRBJ1-2, with 7 bases lining up with TRBD1. This CDR3 comprises 15 residues. CDR1 is LNHDA, CDR2 SQIVND, per germline (reference sequence). V dropped 6 bases and J dropped 2; count of bases not matched to a gene: 9. CDR3 DNA: TGTGCCAGTAGGAAGACGACAGGGACCAACTATGGCTACACCTTC. Residues: CASRKTTGTNYGYTF. Together with reference TRBV19 and TRBJ1-2, the CDR3 gives the full variable domain: DGGITQSPKYLFRKEGQNVTLSCEQNLNHDAMYWYRQDPGQGLRLIYYSQIVNDFQKGDIAEGYSVSREKKESFPLTVTSAQKNPTAFYLCASRKTTGTNYGYTFGSGTRLTVV.

Relative to its sample, this clonotype is medium-sized. The genes are TRBV11-1 and TRBJ2-2; 9 bases align to TRBD2. Germline V gene lookup returns CDR1 SGHAT and CDR2 FQDESV (reference sequence). CDR3 size: 16 residues. The junction had 2 bases not matched to a gene; V was cut back by 2 bases and J by 1 base. This chain's CDR3 is CASSLLAGENTGELFF. In DNA form, the CDR3 reads TGTGCCAGCAGCTTATTAGCGGGGGAGAACACCGGGGAGCTGTTTTTT.

In DNA, the CDR3 is TGTGCCAGTAGTATACGAGGCGGGGGCGGGAGTGAGGTCACCTACGAGCAGTACTTC. As protein: CASSIRGGGGSEVTYEQYF. This sequence joins TRBV19 and TRBJ2-7; D is possibly TRBD2 (7 bases). Germline V gene sequence: CDR1 LNHDA, CDR2 SQIVND (reference sequence). The CDR3 totals 19 residues. Trimming removed 2 bases from V and 2 bases from J, with 25 bases in between.

The chain uses TRBV5-4 and TRBJ2-5; tentative D call: TRBD1 (6 bases). The better agreement between TRBJ2-7 and the DNA end casts doubt on the J call. Germline V gives CDR1 SGHNT, CDR2 YYREEE (reference sequence). The CDR3 runs to 15 residues. This CDR3 is CASSHNQGTIYEQYF. In nucleotides, the CDR3 is TGTGCCAGCAGCCACAATCAGGGGACGATCTACGAGCAGTACTTC.

In its sample, this clonotype was seen a few times. J is TRBJ1-4 and V is TRBV27; possible D gene TRBD1, 5 bases. V was shortened by 3 bases and J by 6 bases, with 17 bases between the two germline ends. Germline lookup yields CDR1 MNHEY and CDR2 SMNVEV (reference sequence). The CDR3 is 16 amino acids. The CDR3 region is CASSFGGRLLYEKLFF. In nucleotides, the CDR3 is TGTGCCAGCAGTTTCGGGGGTCGACTGTTGTATGAAAAACTGTTTTTT.

The chain carries TRBV27 and TRBJ1-6; D remains unclear. This CDR3 is 17 amino acids long. The V and J ends lost 4 bases and 0 bases respectively, with 13 bases between them. The germline gives CDR1 MNHEY, CDR2 SMNVEV (reference sequence). The CDR3 bases are TGTGCCAGCAGTTCCTCTGTAGGCTACTCCTATAATTCACCCCTCCACTTT. The encoded protein is CASSSSVGYSYNSPLHF.

CDR3 DNA: TGTGCCAGCAGTTACTCGTGGACAGGGTCGTTCACTGAAGCTTTCTTT. Protein sequence: CASSYSWTGSFTEAFF. The V call is TRBV6-5, the J call TRBJ1-1, with TRBD1 matching 8 bases. The ends lost 0 bases at V and 4 bases at J; junction bases unmatched: 7. CDR1 MNHEY and CDR2 SVGAGI come from the germline V gene. This CDR3 contains 16 residues.

The genes are TRBV27 and TRBJ2-7; 7 positions agree with TRBD2. From germline, CDR1 is MNHEY and CDR2 SMNVEV (reference sequence). This CDR3 spans 16 amino acids. Trimming removed 1 base from V and 2 bases from J; junction bases left unmatched: 8. CDR3 coding DNA: TGTGCCAGCAGTTTATTTTTTAGCGGGTTTACCTACGAGCAGTACTTC. Its translation: CASSLFFSGFTYEQYF.

Of note for this clonotype: Because it lacks the conserved phenylalanine or tryptophan at the end, this CDR3 is likely a read error. This CDR3 is CASSYLWRGQPQHL. CDR3 bases: TGTGCCAGCAGTTACCTCTGGCGGGGCCAGCCCCAGCATTTG. The chain employs TRBV12-3 or TRBV12-4 and TRBJ1-5; D possibly corresponds to TRBD1 (5 bases). The V and J ends lost 4 bases and 7 bases respectively, with 14 bases between them. The CDR3 loop spans 14 amino acids.